A selection of T cell receptor beta chains follows, all from one sample in a study of blood T cell repertoires in COVID-19. TCRdb's table, derived via immunoSEQ multiplex PCR, lists solely in-frame clones and lacks some. Among about 69,000 clones, 90% were seen once, and the ten largest hold about 5.1%. Material: peripheral blood. Receptors were obtained from a woman between 18 and 30 years old with acute or convalescent COVID-19. CDR3s include the opening cysteine and the closing phenylalanine or tryptophan.

j_call,v_call,cdr3_aa
TRBJ1-2,TRBV5-1,CASRGQGSYGYTF
TRBJ2-7,TRBV4-3,CASSQFFGAYEQYF
TRBJ1-1,TRBV30,CAWSAGLGVEAFF
TRBJ1-2,TRBV5-4,CASSLDRSYGYTF
TRBJ2-1,TRBV5-1,CASSLQGGGSYNEQFF
TRBJ1-1,TRBV10-2,CASGAGYTEAFF
TRBJ1-1,TRBV5-4,CASSTGTTRNTEAFF
TRBJ1-2,TRBV19,CASSMGGQGAFNYGYTF
TRBJ1-4,TRBV2,CASRGRVVDEKLFF
TRBJ2-3,TRBV7-8,CASSSRLAGGGDTQYF
TRBJ1-2,TRBV7-9,CASSLQGWGGYTF
TRBJ1-5,TRBV28,CASSQRNSNQPQHF
TRBJ2-5,TRBV14,CASSQSNDRPSRVVTRGTQYF
TRBJ2-4,TRBV19,CASSTALGLAGFLAKNIQYF
TRBJ1-5,TRBV10-1,CASDRGEYSNQPQHF
TRBJ1-4,TRBV4-3,CASSQAPGEEKLFF
TRBJ1-4,TRBV5-6,CASSIGGQNEKLFF
TRBJ2-2,TRBV3-1/TRBV3-2,CASHRGTNTGELFF
TRBJ2-3,TRBV29-1,CSATSGGSTDTQYF
TRBJ2-7,TRBV5-1,CASSFGGSASYEQYF
TRBJ2-3,TRBV5-4,CASSLALAGGGYTQYF
TRBJ2-7,TRBV28,CASSSTTSGGSYEQYF
TRBJ2-7,TRBV2,CASSLGTGMYEQYF
TRBJ2-1,TRBV6-2/TRBV6-3,CASSRQGGNNEQFF
TRBJ2-2,TRBV10-2,CASSGRLADTGELFF
TRBJ1-4,TRBV28,CASSLSYRGLFANEKLFF
TRBJ2-5,TRBV18,CASSPAGSRPGTQYF
TRBJ1-6,TRBV30,CAWNLRGQDSPLHF
TRBJ1-4,TRBV3-1/TRBV3-2,CASSQRQGAREKLFF
TRBJ1-1,TRBV5-1,CASSGGTGGPNAEAFF
TRBJ1-2,TRBV11-2,CASSQGQSGYTF
TRBJ2-1,TRBV4-3,CASSQEFSGLAVNEQFF
TRBJ2-3,TRBV29-1,CSVSEDWGFTDTQYF
TRBJ1-2,TRBV15,CATSRDTGVYGYTF
TRBJ1-2,TRBV2,CASSETGTSNYGYTF
TRBJ2-7,TRBV28,CASSPATGGRSYEQYF
TRBJ2-7,TRBV7-6,CASSLFGQGYEQYF
TRBJ2-5,TRBV6-2/TRBV6-3,CASSYLGTGQETQYF
TRBJ2-1,TRBV7-2,CASSLVEGARNEQFF
TRBJ2-3,TRBV5-1,CASSPTGSADTQYF
TRBJ2-7,TRBV2,CASSDYPGLAPYEQYF
TRBJ1-5,TRBV2,CASTGGTGSGQPQHF
TRBJ2-6,TRBV5-5,CASSFLAGFSGANVLTF
TRBJ1-4,TRBV15,CATSSEGQGDEKLFF
TRBJ1-5,TRBV27,CASSPRGRVQDDQPQHF
TRBJ1-1,TRBV19,CASTPSLGHTEAFF
TRBJ1-4,TRBV15,CATSRDYRVEKLFF
TRBJ2-7,TRBV11-2,CASSFPRLGQGDEQYF
TRBJ1-2,TRBV5-1,CASSSSRGTNYGYTF
TRBJ2-1,TRBV10-2,CASSMDRGAYNEQFF
TRBJ2-1,TRBV5-1,CASSLAYGQGRNEQFF
TRBJ1-4,TRBV7-2,CASSTTGTLTNEKLFF
TRBJ2-1,TRBV10-3,CAISERTSGHNEQFF
TRBJ1-1,TRBV2,CASSIYLVNTEAFF
TRBJ2-7,TRBV5-1,CASSLVLAGKSEQYF
TRBJ1-1,TRBV28,CASSSILGQGARNTEAFF
TRBJ2-6,TRBV6-2/TRBV6-3,CASSYRDRPNSGANVLTF
TRBJ1-5,TRBV4-1,CASSQDRAGNQPQHF
TRBJ1-1,TRBV7-9,CASSLESGRVAFF